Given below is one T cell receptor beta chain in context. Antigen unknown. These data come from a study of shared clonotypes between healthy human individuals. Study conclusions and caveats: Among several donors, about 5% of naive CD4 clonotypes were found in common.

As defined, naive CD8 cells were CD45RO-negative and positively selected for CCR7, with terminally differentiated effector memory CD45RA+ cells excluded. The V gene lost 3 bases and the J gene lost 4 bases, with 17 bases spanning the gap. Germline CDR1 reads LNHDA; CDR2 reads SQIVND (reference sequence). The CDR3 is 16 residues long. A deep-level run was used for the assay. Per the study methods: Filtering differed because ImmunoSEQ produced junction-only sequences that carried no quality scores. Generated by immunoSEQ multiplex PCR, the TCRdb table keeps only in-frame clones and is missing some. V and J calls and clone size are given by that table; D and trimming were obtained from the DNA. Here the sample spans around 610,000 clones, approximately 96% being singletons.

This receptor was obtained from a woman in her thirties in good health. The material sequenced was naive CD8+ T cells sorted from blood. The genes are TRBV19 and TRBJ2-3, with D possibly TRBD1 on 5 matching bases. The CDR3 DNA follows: TGTGCCAGTAGTATTAGGGTCAGGGCCCGCGCAGATACGCAGTATTTT. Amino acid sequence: CASSIRVRARADTQYF.